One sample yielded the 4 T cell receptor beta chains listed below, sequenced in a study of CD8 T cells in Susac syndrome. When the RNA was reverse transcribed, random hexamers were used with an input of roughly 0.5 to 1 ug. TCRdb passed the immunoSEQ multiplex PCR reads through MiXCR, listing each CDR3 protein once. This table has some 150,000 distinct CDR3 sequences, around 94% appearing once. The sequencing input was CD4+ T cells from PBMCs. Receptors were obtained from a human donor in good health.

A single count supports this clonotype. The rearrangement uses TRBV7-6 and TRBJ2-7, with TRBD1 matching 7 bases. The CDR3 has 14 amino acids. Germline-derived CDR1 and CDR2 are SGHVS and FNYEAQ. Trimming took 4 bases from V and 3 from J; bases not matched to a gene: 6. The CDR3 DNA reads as TGTGCCAGCAGCTCCCACAGGGGAGACTACGAGCAGTACTTC. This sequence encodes CASSSHRGDYEQYF.

CDR3 DNA sequence: TGTGCCAGCAGTTACGGTAGTTTCACAGATACGCAGTATTTT. Translating gives CASSYGSFTDTQYF. The V and J genes are TRBV6-2 or TRBV6-3 and TRBJ2-3; no firm D call. Looked up from germline, CDR1 is MNHEY and CDR2 is SVGEGT. CDR3 size: 14 residues. Trimming pared 2 bases from V and 2 bases from J, leaving 8 bases between.

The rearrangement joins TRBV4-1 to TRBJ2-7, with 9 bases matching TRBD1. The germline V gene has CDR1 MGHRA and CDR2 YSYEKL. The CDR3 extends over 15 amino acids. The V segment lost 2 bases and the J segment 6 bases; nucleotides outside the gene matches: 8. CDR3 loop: CASSQPRDRAGEQYF. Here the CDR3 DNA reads TGCGCCAGCAGCCAACCCCGGGACAGGGCGGGCGAGCAGTACTTC.

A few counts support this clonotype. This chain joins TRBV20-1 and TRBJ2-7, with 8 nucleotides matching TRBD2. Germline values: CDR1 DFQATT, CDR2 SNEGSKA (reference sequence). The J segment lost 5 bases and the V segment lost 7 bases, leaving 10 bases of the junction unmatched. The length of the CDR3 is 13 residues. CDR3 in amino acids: CSVQGTSAHEQYF. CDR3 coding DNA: TGCAGTGTTCAAGGGACTAGTGCCCACGAGCAGTACTTC.